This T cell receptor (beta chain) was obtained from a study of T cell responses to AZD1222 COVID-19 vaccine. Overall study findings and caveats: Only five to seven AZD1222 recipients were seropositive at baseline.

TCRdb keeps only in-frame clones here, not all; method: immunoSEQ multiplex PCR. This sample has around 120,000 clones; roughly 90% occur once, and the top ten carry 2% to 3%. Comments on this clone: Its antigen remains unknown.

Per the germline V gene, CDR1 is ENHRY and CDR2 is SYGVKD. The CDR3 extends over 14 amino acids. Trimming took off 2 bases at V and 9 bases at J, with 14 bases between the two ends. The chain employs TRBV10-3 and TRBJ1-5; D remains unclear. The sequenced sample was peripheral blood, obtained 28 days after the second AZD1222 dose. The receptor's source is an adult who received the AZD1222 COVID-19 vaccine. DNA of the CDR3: TGTGCCATCAGTGAGGGGATGATTTGGCGGCCCCAGCATTTT. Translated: CAISEGMIWRPQHF.